The subject of this entry is one T cell receptor (beta chain). The sample comes from a study of shared clonotypes between healthy human individuals. Naive CD8 cells lacked CD45RO, underwent positive selection for CCR7 and left out terminally differentiated effector memory CD45RA+ cells. Trimming cost V 3 bases and J 4 bases, with 7 bases left between them. Germline-derived CDR1 and CDR2 are SGHVS and FNYEAQ. The CDR3 has 13 residues. Sequencing used immunoSEQ multiplex PCR; TCRdb keeps in-frame clones, though not all of them. The repertoire holds around 620,000 clones, with 90% to 95% as singletons. The chain uses TRBV7-6 and TRBJ2-1; tentatively, D is TRBD1 (6 bases). The sequence derives from a woman aged 25 to 39 in good health. Sequencing input: naive CD8+ T cells sorted from blood. The CDR3 protein is CASSFGQYNEQFF. The CDR3 DNA is TGTGCCAGCAGCTTCGGACAGTACAATGAGCAGTTCTTC.